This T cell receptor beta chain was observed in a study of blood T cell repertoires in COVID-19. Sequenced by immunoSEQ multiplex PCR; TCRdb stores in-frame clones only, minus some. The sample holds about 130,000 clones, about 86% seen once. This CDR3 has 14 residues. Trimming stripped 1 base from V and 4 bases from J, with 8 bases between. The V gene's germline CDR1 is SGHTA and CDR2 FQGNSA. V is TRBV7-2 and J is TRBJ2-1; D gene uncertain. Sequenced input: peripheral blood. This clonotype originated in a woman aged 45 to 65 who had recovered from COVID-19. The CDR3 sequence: CASSLVATYNEQFF. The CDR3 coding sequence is TGTGCCAGCAGCTTAGTAGCCACTTACAATGAGCAGTTCTTC.